This T cell receptor beta chain was observed in a study of cytomegalovirus exposure and HLA in healthy donors. Generated by immunoSEQ multiplex PCR, the TCRdb table keeps only in-frame clones and is missing some. The table lists approximately 270,000 clones, roughly nine tenths of them singletons. V was clipped by 1 base and J by 6 bases, with 10 bases between them. The length of the CDR3 is 14 residues. Germline loops: CDR1 SGHTA, CDR2 FQGTGA. Source material: PBMCs. The V gene is TRBV7-3, the J gene TRBJ2-1; no reliable D call. The clonotype was recovered from a man between 18 and 35 years old in good health and CMV-seropositive. CDR3 bases: TGTGCCAGCAGCTTAATTGGAACGTTCAATGAGCAGTTCTTC. Translating gives CASSLIGTFNEQFF.